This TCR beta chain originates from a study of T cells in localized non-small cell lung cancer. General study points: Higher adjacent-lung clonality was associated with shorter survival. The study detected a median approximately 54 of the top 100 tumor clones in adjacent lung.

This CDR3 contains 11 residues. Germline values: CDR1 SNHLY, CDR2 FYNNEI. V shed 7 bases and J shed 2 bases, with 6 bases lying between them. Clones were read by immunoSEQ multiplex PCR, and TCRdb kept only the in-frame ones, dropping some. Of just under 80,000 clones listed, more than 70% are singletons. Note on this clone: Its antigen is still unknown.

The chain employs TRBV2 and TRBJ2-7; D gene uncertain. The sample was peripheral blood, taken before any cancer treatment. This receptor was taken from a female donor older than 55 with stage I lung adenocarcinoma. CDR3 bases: TGTGCCAGCAACGGTGCCTACGAGCAGTACTTC. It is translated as CASNGAYEQYF.